This TCR beta chain was identified during a study of post-analysis software for immune sequencing data. Each TCR beta cDNA library carried unique molecular identifiers. Roughly 0.5 million cDNA molecules were obtained from approximately 0.91 to 9.4 million T cells. TCRdb re-called the PCR reads with MiXCR, one entry per CDR3 protein. The table lists around 710,000 distinct CDR3 sequences, under 60% of them singletons. General study points: Those with multiple sclerosis, the patient group, showed significantly lower normalized Chao1 diversity than controls. Controls had lower frequencies than patients of about 5 TRBV segments, which included TRBV5-6, TRBV5-1 and TRBV20-1.

On this clonotype: The antigen remains unidentified.

The CDR3 has 15 residues. CDR1 and CDR2 (germline): GTSNPN, SVGIG (reference sequence). The sequence was obtained from a girl aged 5-17 years with multiple sclerosis. The V call is TRBV30, the J call TRBJ2-5; 13 bases agree with TRBD2. The J call is in doubt because the DNA end fits TRBJ2-7 better. The source material was blood. The CDR3 here is CAWSVQTSGGYEQYF. As DNA, the CDR3 is TGTGCCTGGAGTGTCCAGACTAGCGGGGGGTACGAGCAGTACTTC.